This T cell receptor beta chain was recovered during a study of cytomegalovirus exposure and HLA in healthy donors. Primers: 60 Vbeta forward and 13 Jbeta reverse. The data were produced by immunoSEQ multiplex PCR, yet TCRdb's version contains in-frame clones alone and is incomplete. There are 75,000 to 95,000 clones in the sample; around 66% occur only once, and around 4% lies in the top ten. The sequence was obtained from a man aged 25 to 40 in good health and CMV-seronegative. Material for sequencing was PBMCs.

CDR3 region: CSVDESGTGNGYTF. The CDR3 nucleotides read TGCAGCGTTGATGAGTCCGGGACAGGGAATGGCTACACCTTC. The chain joins TRBV29-1 to TRBJ1-2; 9 nucleotides align to TRBD1. Germline CDR1 SQVTM, CDR2 ANQGSEA. The V gene end was trimmed by 3 bases and the J gene end by 6 bases; junction bases not matched to a gene: 8. CDR3 length equals 14 residues.